This T cell receptor (beta chain) was observed in a study of blood T cells in healthy people across ages. Notes on the study in general: Possibly, changes in expanded clonotypes were confounded because donor CMV status was unknown.

A second PCR of 7 to 11 cycles used a sample-barcoded 5' primer and a J-beta primer mix. TCRdb fed the 5' RACE reads into MiXCR, producing one record per CDR3 protein. The data contain 650,000 to 900,000 distinct CDR3 sequences, about 59% of them singletons. The CDR3 is 15 residues long. Concerning this clonotype itself: Its antigen is not known.

This receptor was obtained from a young man in good health. The sequenced material came from blood. This rearrangement joins TRBV21-1 to TRBJ1-1; the tabulated D call, TRBD1, remains unverified against the DNA. TRBV21-1 is listed as a pseudogene. In DNA, the CDR3 is TGTGCCAGCACCCCAGCCCGGGGGGGGAACACTGAAGCTTTCTTT. This encodes CASTPARGGNTEAFF.